The 30 T cell receptor beta chains below were found in one sample sequenced in a study of T-cell memory formation after mild COVID-19. TCRdb recomputed calls from the 5' RACE reads with MiXCR, one row per CDR3 protein. The sample has roughly 280,000 distinct CDR3 sequences; around 15% are singletons. Sequenced: PBMCs or a T cell subset sorted from them (not recorded which). The receptors here all came from a man younger than 35 who had mild COVID-19 (a few samples of this study predate the infection). Cell type and time point are not known.

The chain joins TRBV6-5 to TRBJ2-3; D call uncertain. V was pared by 6 bases and J by 0 bases, with 7 bases between. The length of the CDR3 is 13 residues. Germline V CDR1 and CDR2: MNHEY, SVGAGI. CDR3 loop: CASRTDSTDTQYF. The CDR3 DNA follows: TGTGCCAGCAGAACGGACAGCACAGATACGCAGTATTTT.

The chain has TRBV7-6 and TRBJ2-5; 13 bases match TRBD2. CDR1 SGHVS and CDR2 FNYEAQ come from the germline V gene. This CDR3 comprises 17 residues. The ends lost 5 bases at V and 5 bases at J; junction bases unmatched: 11. CDR3 coding DNA: TGTGCCAGCAGCCCCAGACTAGCGGGGGGTGGCGATGAGACCCAGTACTTC. Translated: CASSPRLAGGGDETQYF. Filled out from reference TRBV7-6 and TRBJ2-5, the complete variable domain reads GAGVSQSPRYKVTKRGQDVALRCDPISGHVSLYWYRQALGQGPEFLTYFNYEAQQDKSGLPNDRFSAERPEGSISTLTIQRTEQRDSAMYRCASSPRLAGGGDETQYFGPGTRLLVL.

This clonotype was picked up a small number of times. The chain joins TRBV5-1 to TRBJ1-2; D unclear. CDR1 and CDR2 from the germline V gene are SGHRS and YFSETQ. The CDR3 sequence is 15 residues long. Trimming removed 1 base from V and 0 bases from J, with 10 bases in between. This CDR3 is CASSLFGSANYGYTF. The CDR3 DNA reads as TGCGCCAGCAGCTTGTTTGGATCAGCTAACTATGGCTACACCTTC.

This clonotype was counted only a few times. At one of its ends the junction is not consistent with the germline gene, which may arise from a read error. The chain joins TRBV11-2 to TRBJ2-1; D possibly corresponds to TRBD2 (6 bases). Germline lookup yields CDR1 SGHAT and CDR2 FQNNGV. The CDR3 is 14 amino acids. Here the CDR3 reads CASSPSGRGLERFF. DNA of the CDR3: TGTGCCAGCAGCCCTTCCGGGCGGGGTCTGGAGCGGTTCTTC.

This clonotype was seen more than once but under ten times. In nucleotides, the CDR3 is TGTGCCAGCAGACCGCGGACAGGGAGAGTAGGCTATGGCTACACCTTC. Its translation is CASRPRTGRVGYGYTF. The V call is TRBV6-5, the J call TRBJ1-2; TRBD1 aligns across 8 bases. V was pared by 6 bases and J by 4 bases, with 13 bases of the junction left unmatched. The V gene's germline CDR1 is MNHEY and CDR2 SVGAGI. This CDR3 has 16 residues.

This clonotype showed up just a few times. This sequence joins TRBV7-2 and TRBJ2-3; 10 bases fit TRBD2. V lost 6 bases, J lost 5 bases, and 5 bases stayed unmatched. Germline V CDR1 and CDR2: SGHTA, FQGNSA. The CDR3 length is 14 residues. The CDR3 spells CASSQRGGGDTQYF. CDR3 nucleotide sequence: TGTGCCAGCAGTCAGCGGGGGGGCGGAGATACGCAGTATTTT.

The rearrangement uses TRBV19 and TRBJ1-1; 8 bases align to TRBD1. Germline values: CDR1 LNHDA, CDR2 SQIVND (reference sequence). The CDR3 has 15 residues. Germline trimming cut 7 bases from V and 2 bases from J; bases unmatched to any gene: 9. The CDR3: CASIDRGKGNTEAFF. The CDR3 bases are TGTGCCAGTATCGACAGGGGTAAGGGAAACACTGAAGCTTTCTTT.

V usage is TRBV20-1 and J usage is TRBJ2-3, with D perhaps matching TRBD1 or TRBD2 (6 bases each). Germline values: CDR1 DFQATT, CDR2 SNEGSKA (reference sequence). This CDR3 is built from 14 residues. Trimming took 6 bases from V and 4 from J, leaving 17 bases between them. The CDR3 DNA reads TGCAGTGCCCAAGAGGGGGACTGGGCAGATACGCAGTATTTT. Translating gives CSAQEGDWADTQYF.

This clonotype was detected only a few times. The V and J genes are TRBV10-3 and TRBJ2-7, with D possibly TRBD2 on 6 matching bases. Trimming removed 8 bases at V and 1 base at J, with 12 bases between. The CDR3 spans 13 residues. Germline V gene lookup returns CDR1 ENHRY and CDR2 SYGVKD. For the CDR3, the DNA is TGTGCCATCCAGGCGGGGAGTTCCTACGAGCAGTACTTC. It specifies CAIQAGSSYEQYF.

The chain recombines TRBV12-3 or TRBV12-4 with TRBJ1-4, with 7 nucleotides matching TRBD1. The CDR3 spans 17 residues. The V and J ends lost 5 bases and 3 bases, in that order; junction bases with no gene match: 12. This chain's CDR3 is CASSPNRRGLANEKLFF. The CDR3 DNA reads as TGTGCCAGCAGTCCGAATCGGAGGGGGCTTGCTAATGAAAAACTGTTTTTT.

This clonotype was counted only a few times. This chain uses TRBV6-5 with TRBJ1-2; TRBD1 matches at 7 bases. Looked up from germline, CDR1 is MNHEY and CDR2 is SVGAGI. V lost 4 bases and J lost 0; bases outside the gene matches: 8. The CDR3 totals 16 residues. Written as DNA, the CDR3 is TGTGCCAGCAGTTTAAGTGACAGGGCCACTAACTATGGCTACACCTTC. Protein: CASSLSDRATNYGYTF.

This clonotype occurred a few times. J is TRBJ1-2 and V is TRBV6-5; a possible D gene is TRBD1 (5 bases). This CDR3 is 15 amino acids long. Trimming stripped 6 bases from V and 4 bases from J, with 18 bases between. Germline V gene sequence: CDR1 MNHEY, CDR2 SVGAGI. In nucleotides, the CDR3 is TGTGCCAGCAGAGATCCGGTTCAGGGTGGCTATGGCTACACCTTC. Amino acid sequence: CASRDPVQGGYGYTF.

The chain recombines TRBV7-2 with TRBJ1-2; D unresolved. The length of the CDR3 is 14 residues. V was trimmed by 5 bases and J by 8 bases, leaving 18 bases between them. Germline V gene lookup returns CDR1 SGHTA and CDR2 FQGNSA. The CDR3 DNA reads as TGTGCCAGCAGCGTAGTGGGATTCTCGAGGGGCTACACCTTC. It encodes CASSVVGFSRGYTF.

In its sample, this clonotype was seen many times. This chain links TRBV12-3 or TRBV12-4 with TRBJ2-3, with D possibly matching TRBD2 (5 bases). Trimming shortened V by 5 bases and J by 0 bases, and 9 bases separated the two germline ends. CDR3 size: 14 residues. CDR3 residues: CASSPGVSTDTQYF. CDR3 DNA sequence: TGTGCCAGCAGTCCCGGGGTGAGCACAGATACGCAGTATTTT.

This chain joins TRBV5-6 and TRBJ2-1; D unclear. CDR3 size: 11 residues. Trimming took off 0 bases at V and 10 bases at J, with 5 bases between the two ends. The germline CDR1 and CDR2 sequences are SGHDT and YYEEEE. The CDR3 sequence is CASSLGGEQFF. CDR3 bases: TGTGCCAGCAGCTTGGGAGGAGAGCAGTTCTTC. The entire variable domain, with the rest obtained from reference TRBV5-6 and TRBJ2-1, is as follows: DAGVTQSPTHLIKTRGQQVTLRCSPKSGHDTVSWYQQALGQGPQFIFQYYEEEERQRGNFPDRFSGHQFPNYSSELNVNALLLGDSALYLCASSLGGEQFFGPGTRLTVL.

This clonotype was counted between two and nine times. This sequence joins TRBV4-3 and TRBJ2-2; D is unclear. This CDR3 comprises 13 residues. The V end lost 0 bases, the J end lost 6 bases, and 5 bases lay between the germline ends. Germline V gene sequence: CDR1 LGHNA, CDR2 YSLEER. CDR3 bases: TGCGCCAGCAGCCAAGAAGGTCCCGGGGAGCTGTTTTTT. This codes for CASSQEGPGELFF.

The CDR3 loop is CASTPGGVQPQHF. DNA of the CDR3: TGTGCCAGCACTCCGGGGGGGGTTCAGCCCCAGCATTTT. The V and J genes are TRBV12-3 or TRBV12-4 and TRBJ1-5; possibly TRBD1 for D (5 bases). V was clipped by 7 bases and J by 6 bases, with 13 bases between them. The CDR3 covers 13 residues.

The V call is TRBV7-9, the J call TRBJ2-7; D is uncertain. With 5 bases removed from V and 6 bases from J, the gap between germline ends came to 8 bases. The germline V gene has CDR1 SEHNR and CDR2 FQNEAQ (reference sequence). The CDR3 totals 11 residues. CDR3 sequence: CASSGMAEQYF. As DNA, the CDR3 is TGTGCCAGCAGCGGTATGGCCGAGCAGTACTTC.

The CDR3 sequence is CASRTSGGRDTQYF. In DNA form, the CDR3 reads TGTGCCAGCAGAACTAGCGGGGGTAGGGATACGCAGTATTTT. The genes are TRBV12-3 or TRBV12-4 and TRBJ2-3; 11 bases agree with TRBD2. Trimming removed 6 bases from V and 6 bases from J; junction bases left unmatched: 5. CDR3 size: 14 residues.

This CDR3 is CASSYPTPDVHYGYTF. In nucleotides, the CDR3 is TGTGCCAGCAGTTACCCAACCCCGGACGTCCACTATGGCTACACCTTC. V is TRBV6-5 and J is TRBJ1-2; D gene unclear. This CDR3 is built from 16 residues. Trimming removed 2 bases at V and 3 bases at J, with 16 bases between. Per the germline V gene, CDR1 is MNHEY and CDR2 is SVGAGI.

This clonotype was observed a few times. The CDR3 here is CASSQVPGYQETQYF. The CDR3 bases are TGCGCCAGCAGCCAAGTACCCGGATACCAAGAGACCCAGTACTTC. The chain is built from TRBV4-3 and TRBJ2-5; no firm D call. Per the germline V gene, CDR1 is LGHNA and CDR2 is YSLEER. This CDR3 region has 15 residues. The V end lost 1 base, the J end lost 0 bases, and 9 bases lay between the germline ends.

This clonotype was counted ten times or more. The V and J genes are TRBV5-4 and TRBJ1-1; D unresolved. CDR1 is SGHNT, CDR2 YYREEE, per germline (reference sequence). Trimming removed 4 bases from V and 1 base from J, with 17 bases in between. This CDR3 has 16 amino acids. Here the CDR3 DNA reads TGTGCCAGCAGCCGTTTCGACCGCGTTACGAACACTGAAGCTTTCTTT. Translated, it gives CASSRFDRVTNTEAFF. The full variable domain, rest sourced from reference TRBV5-4 and TRBJ1-1, is ETGVTQSPTHLIKTRGQQVTLRCSSQSGHNTVSWYQQALGQGPQFIFQYYREEENGRGNFPPRFSGLQFPNYSSELNVNALELDDSALYLCASSRFDRVTNTEAFFGQGTRLTVV.

The chain recombines TRBV5-1 with TRBJ2-7; TRBD2 is a possible D gene (6 bases). Germline V CDR1 and CDR2: SGHRS, YFSETQ. The ends were cut back, 0 bases at V and 6 bases at J, with 10 bases in the middle. The CDR3 length is 13 residues. This CDR3 reads CASSLGLVTEQYF. The CDR3, as DNA: TGCGCCAGCAGCTTGGGACTAGTAACCGAGCAGTACTTC.

Worth noting for this clonotype: A read error may produce the germline difference seen at one junction end. The J gene is TRBJ1-1, the V gene TRBV12-3 or TRBV12-4; D gene uncertain. The CDR3 runs 16 residues. Written as DNA, the CDR3 is TGTGCCATCAGTTTTCTCTTGGACGGAGTGAACACTGAAGCTTTCTTT. As protein: CAISFLLDGVNTEAFF.

This clonotype has a count of ten or more. The CDR3 coding sequence is TGCGCCAGCAGCCCCCGGGGTGGGCAGACGAATGGCTACACCTTC. This translates into CASSPRGGQTNGYTF. The chain recombines TRBV4-1 with TRBJ1-2, with D uncertain. CDR1 and CDR2 from the germline V gene are MGHRA and YSYEKL. This CDR3 is 15 amino acids long. Trimming took off 4 bases at V and 6 bases at J, with 18 bases between the two ends.

This clonotype came up a few times. This chain joins TRBV7-2 and TRBJ2-5, with 10 bases that match TRBD2. V dropped 1 base and J dropped 3; count of bases not matched to a gene: 8. There are 17 residues in the CDR3. Per germline, CDR1 SGHTA and CDR2 FQGNSA. The CDR3 is CASSLEFGLAGEETQYF. The CDR3 nucleotides are TGTGCCAGCAGCTTAGAATTCGGGCTAGCGGGGGAAGAGACCCAGTACTTC.

The chain links TRBV29-1 to TRBJ1-2; D is ambiguous. The CDR3 is 13 residues long. With 4 bases removed from V and 8 bases from J, the gap between germline ends came to 17 bases. Germline assignment: CDR1 SQVTM and CDR2 ANQGSEA. The CDR3 bases are TGCAGCGTTGTCCGTGATGGTTTTGGAGGCTACACCTTC. Residues: CSVVRDGFGGYTF.

J is TRBJ1-6 and V is TRBV4-3, with 8 positions matching TRBD1. This CDR3 has 15 residues. Germline values: CDR1 LGHNA, CDR2 YSLEER. Unmatched junction bases numbered 1, after V lost 3 bases and J lost 3 bases. The CDR3 DNA reads TGCGCCAGCAGCCAGGACAGGGTCTATAATTCACCCCTCCACTTT. It translates to CASSQDRVYNSPLHF.

CDR3 sequence (DNA): TGTGCCAGCAGCTTAAAGGGTTCGGGGCTTAACGGGGGCTACAATGAGCAGTTCTTC. It encodes CASSLKGSGLNGGYNEQFF. V usage is TRBV7-3 and J usage is TRBJ2-1, with D possibly being TRBD2 (6 bases). The CDR3 has 19 residues. Deletions cut 1 base from V and 3 bases from J, with 22 bases between. Germline lookup yields CDR1 SGHTA and CDR2 FQGTGA.

This clonotype has more than one count but fewer than ten. The rearrangement uses TRBV20-1 and TRBJ1-1, with D perhaps TRBD1 (6 bases). The V gene lost 6 bases and the J gene lost 5 bases, with 13 bases spanning the gap. The germline V gene encodes CDR1 DFQATT and CDR2 SNEGSKA (reference sequence). The CDR3 runs 12 residues. The CDR3 DNA reads TGCAGTGCGGCGCCTAGGGGGACTGAAGCTTTCTTT. This sequence encodes CSAAPRGTEAFF.